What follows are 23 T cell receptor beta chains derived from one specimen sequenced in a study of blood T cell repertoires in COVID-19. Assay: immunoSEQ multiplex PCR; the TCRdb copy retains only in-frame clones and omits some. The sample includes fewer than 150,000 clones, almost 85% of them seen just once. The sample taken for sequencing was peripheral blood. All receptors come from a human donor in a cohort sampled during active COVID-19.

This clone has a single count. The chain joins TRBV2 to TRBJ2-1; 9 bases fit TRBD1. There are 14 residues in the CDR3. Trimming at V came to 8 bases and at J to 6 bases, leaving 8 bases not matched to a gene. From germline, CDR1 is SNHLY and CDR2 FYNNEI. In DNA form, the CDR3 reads TGTGCCAGCCGTTTGGGACAGGGACTCAATGAGCAGTTCTTC. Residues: CASRLGQGLNEQFF.

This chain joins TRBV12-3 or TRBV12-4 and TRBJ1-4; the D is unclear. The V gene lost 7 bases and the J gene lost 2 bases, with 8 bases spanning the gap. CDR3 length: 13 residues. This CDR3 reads CASTDNTNEKLFF. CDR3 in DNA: TGTGCCAGCACCGACAATACTAATGAAAAACTGTTTTTT.

CDR3 in amino acids: CASSQGGGALEQFF. The CDR3 region has the DNA TGCGCCAGCAGCCAAGGCGGGGGGGCCCTGGAGCAGTTCTTC. This chain connects TRBV4-1 to TRBJ2-1, with 9 bases lining up with TRBD2. CDR3 length equals 14 residues. The germline gives CDR1 MGHRA, CDR2 YSYEKL. V trimming: 1 base; J trimming: 10 bases; junction bases outside the gene matches: 5.

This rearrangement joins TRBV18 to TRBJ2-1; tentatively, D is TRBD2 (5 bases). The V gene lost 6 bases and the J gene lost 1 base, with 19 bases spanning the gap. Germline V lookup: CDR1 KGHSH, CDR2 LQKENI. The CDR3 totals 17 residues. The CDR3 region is CASSPTRGLRSYNEQFF. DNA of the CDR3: TGTGCCAGCTCCCCGACAAGAGGGTTACGTTCCTACAATGAGCAGTTCTTC.

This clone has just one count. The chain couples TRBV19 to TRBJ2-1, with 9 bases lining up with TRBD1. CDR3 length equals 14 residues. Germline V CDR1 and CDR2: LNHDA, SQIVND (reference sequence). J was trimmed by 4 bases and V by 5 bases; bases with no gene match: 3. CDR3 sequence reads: CASSLGTGYNEQFF. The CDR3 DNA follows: TGTGCCAGTAGTCTAGGGACAGGGTACAATGAGCAGTTCTTC.

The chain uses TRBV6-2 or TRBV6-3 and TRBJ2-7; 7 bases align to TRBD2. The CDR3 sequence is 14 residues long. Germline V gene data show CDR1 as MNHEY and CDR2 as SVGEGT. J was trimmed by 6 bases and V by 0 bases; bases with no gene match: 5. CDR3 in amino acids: CASSYSRGGIEQYF. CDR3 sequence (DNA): TGTGCCAGCAGTTACTCTCGCGGGGGTATCGAGCAGTACTTC.

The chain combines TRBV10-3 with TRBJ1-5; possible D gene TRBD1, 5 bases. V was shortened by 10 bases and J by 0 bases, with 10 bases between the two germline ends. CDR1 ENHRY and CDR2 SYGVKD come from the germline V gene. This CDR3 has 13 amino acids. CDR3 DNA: TGTGCCACTCAGCAGGGTAGCAATCAGCCCCAGCATTTT. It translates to CATQQGSNQPQHF.

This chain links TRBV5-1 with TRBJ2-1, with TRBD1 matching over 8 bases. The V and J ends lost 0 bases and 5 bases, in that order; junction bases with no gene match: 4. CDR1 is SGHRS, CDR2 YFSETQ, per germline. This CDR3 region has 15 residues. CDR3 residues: CASSLDGTGNNEQFF. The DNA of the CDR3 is TGCGCCAGCAGCTTGGACGGGACAGGAAACAATGAGCAGTTCTTC.

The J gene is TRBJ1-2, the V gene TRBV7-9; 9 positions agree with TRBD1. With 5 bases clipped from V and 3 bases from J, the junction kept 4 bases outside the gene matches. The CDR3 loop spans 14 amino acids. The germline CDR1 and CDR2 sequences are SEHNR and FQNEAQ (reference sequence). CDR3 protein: CASSPRTGDYGYTF. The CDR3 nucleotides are TGTGCCAGCAGCCCCCGGACAGGGGACTATGGCTACACCTTC.

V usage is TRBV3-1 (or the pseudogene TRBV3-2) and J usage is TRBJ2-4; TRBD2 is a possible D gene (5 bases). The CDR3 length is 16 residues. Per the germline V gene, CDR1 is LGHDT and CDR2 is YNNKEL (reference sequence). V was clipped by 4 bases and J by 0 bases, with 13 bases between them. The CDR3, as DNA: TGTGCCAGCAGCCTAAGCGGTGGAGTAGCCAAAAACATTCAGTACTTC. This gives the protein CASSLSGGVAKNIQYF.

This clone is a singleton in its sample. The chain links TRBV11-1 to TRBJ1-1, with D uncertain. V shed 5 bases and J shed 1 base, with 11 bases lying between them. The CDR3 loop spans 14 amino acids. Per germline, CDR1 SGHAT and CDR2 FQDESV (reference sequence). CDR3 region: CASSPGTANTEAFF. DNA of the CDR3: TGTGCCAGCAGCCCGGGAACCGCGAACACTGAAGCTTTCTTT.

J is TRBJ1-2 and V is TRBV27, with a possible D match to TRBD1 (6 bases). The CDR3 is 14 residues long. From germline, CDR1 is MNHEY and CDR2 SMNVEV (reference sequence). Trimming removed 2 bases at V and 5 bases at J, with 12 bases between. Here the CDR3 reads CASSLNGQFYGYTF. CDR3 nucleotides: TGTGCCAGCAGTTTAAACGGACAGTTTTATGGCTACACCTTC.

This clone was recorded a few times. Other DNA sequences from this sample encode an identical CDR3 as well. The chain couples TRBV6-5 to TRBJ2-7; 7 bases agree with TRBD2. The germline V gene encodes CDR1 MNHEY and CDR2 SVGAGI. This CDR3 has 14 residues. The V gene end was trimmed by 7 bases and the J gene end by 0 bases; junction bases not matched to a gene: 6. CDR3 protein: CASTLGGSSYEQYF. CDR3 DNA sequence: TGTGCCAGCACCTTGGGGGGGAGCTCCTACGAGCAGTACTTC.

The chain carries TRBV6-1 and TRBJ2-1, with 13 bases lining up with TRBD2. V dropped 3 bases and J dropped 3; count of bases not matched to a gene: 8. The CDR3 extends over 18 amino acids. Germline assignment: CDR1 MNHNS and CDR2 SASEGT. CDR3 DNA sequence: TGTGCCAGCAGTGAGGGGACTAGCGGGGCAGTTCTCTACAATGAGCAGTTCTTC. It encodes CASSEGTSGAVLYNEQFF.

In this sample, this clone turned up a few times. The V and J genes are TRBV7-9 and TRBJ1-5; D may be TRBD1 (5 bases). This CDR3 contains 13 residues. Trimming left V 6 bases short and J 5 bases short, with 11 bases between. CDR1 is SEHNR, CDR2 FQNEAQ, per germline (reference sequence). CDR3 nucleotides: TGTGCCAGCAGTTTCGGGGGGGATCAGCCCCAGCATTTT. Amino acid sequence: CASSFGGDQPQHF.

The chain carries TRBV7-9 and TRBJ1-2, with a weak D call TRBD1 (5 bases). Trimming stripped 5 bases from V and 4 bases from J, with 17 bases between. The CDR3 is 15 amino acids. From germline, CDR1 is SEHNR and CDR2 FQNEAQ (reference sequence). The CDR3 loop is CASSPSSGDLYGYTF. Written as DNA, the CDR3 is TGTGCCAGCAGCCCCAGCTCGGGGGACCTCTATGGCTACACCTTC.

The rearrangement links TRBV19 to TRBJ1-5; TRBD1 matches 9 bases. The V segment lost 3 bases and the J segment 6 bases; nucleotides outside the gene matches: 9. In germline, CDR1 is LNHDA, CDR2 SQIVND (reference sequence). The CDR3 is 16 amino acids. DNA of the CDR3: TGTGCCAGTAGTATCTCGACAGGGGGGCAACGTCAGCCCCAGCATTTT. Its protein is CASSISTGGQRQPQHF. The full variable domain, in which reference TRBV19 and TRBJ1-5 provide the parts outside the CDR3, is DGGITQSPKYLFRKEGQNVTLSCEQNLNHDAMYWYRQDPGQGLRLIYYSQIVNDFQKGDIAEGYSVSREKKESFPLTVTSAQKNPTAFYLCASSISTGGQRQPQHFGDGTRLSIL.

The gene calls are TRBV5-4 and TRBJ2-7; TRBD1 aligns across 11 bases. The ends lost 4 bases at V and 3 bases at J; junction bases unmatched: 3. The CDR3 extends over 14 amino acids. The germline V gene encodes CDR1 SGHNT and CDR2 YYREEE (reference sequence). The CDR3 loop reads CASSIGTGGYEQYF. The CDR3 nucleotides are TGTGCCAGCAGCATAGGGACAGGGGGCTACGAGCAGTACTTC.

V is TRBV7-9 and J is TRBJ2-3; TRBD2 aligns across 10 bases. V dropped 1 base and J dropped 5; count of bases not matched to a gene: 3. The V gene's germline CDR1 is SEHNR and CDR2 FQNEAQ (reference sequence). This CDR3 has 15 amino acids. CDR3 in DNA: TGTGCCAGCAGCTTAGGAGCGGGGGGGGAAGATACGCAGTATTTT. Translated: CASSLGAGGEDTQYF. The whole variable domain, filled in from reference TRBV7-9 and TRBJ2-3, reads DTGVSQNPRHKITKRGQNVTFRCDPISEHNRLYWYRQTLGQGPEFLTYFQNEAQLEKSRLLSDRFSAERPKGSFSTLEIQRTEQGDSAMYLCASSLGAGGEDTQYFGPGTRLTVL.

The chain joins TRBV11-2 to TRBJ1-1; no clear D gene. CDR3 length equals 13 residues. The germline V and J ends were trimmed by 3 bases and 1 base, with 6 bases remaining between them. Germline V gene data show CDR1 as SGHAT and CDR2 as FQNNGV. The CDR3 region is CASSFSENTEAFF. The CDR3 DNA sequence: TGTGCCAGCAGCTTTTCAGAGAACACTGAAGCTTTCTTT.

The CDR3 is CASSDLGGLETQYF. CDR3 DNA: TGTGCCAGCAGCGATTTGGGAGGGCTGGAGACCCAGTACTTC. The J gene is TRBJ2-5, the V gene TRBV5-5, with 7 bases identical to TRBD2. The length of the CDR3 is 14 residues. Trimming took 4 bases from V and 5 from J; bases not matched to a gene: 8. CDR1 is SGHKS, CDR2 YYEKEE, per germline (reference sequence).

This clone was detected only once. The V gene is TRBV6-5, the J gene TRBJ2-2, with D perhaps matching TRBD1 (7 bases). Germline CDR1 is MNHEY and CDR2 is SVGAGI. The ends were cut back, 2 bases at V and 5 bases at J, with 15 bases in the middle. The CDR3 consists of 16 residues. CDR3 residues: CASSYRDSGGTGELFF. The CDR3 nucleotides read TGTGCCAGCAGTTACCGGGACAGCGGAGGGACCGGGGAGCTGTTTTTT.

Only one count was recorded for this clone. The CDR3 sequence is CASPRDRENTEAFF. DNA for the CDR3: TGTGCCAGCCCCCGGGACAGGGAGAACACTGAAGCTTTCTTT. J is TRBJ1-1 and V is TRBV21-1; TRBD1, the table's D call, was not compared with the DNA. TRBV21-1 is classified as a pseudogene. This CDR3 comprises 14 residues.